A selection of T cell receptor beta chains follows, all from one sample in a study of cytomegalovirus exposure and HLA in healthy donors. The table came from immunoSEQ multiplex PCR; TCRdb's copy has only in-frame clones and leaves some out. The table records about 150,000 clones, 75% of them present only once. Material for sequencing was PBMCs. Receptors were obtained from a man aged 30-40 years in good health and CMV-seronegative. Each CDR3 is given with its conserved first and last residue. D genes are given only for firm matches. Some rows have no size entry. The others give once, few or many, or a class for an expanded clone.

v_call,cdr3_length,j_call,d_call,clone_size,cdr3_nt,cdr3_aa
TRBV19,16,TRBJ1-5,TRBD1,.,TGTGCCAGTAGTCCCCAGGGACAGGGGAGCAATCAGCCCCAGCATTTT,CASSPQGQGSNQPQHF
TRBV6-6,16,TRBJ2-4,.,.,TGTGCCAGCAGTTCCCCGTACAGGGATTCCCAAAACATTCAGTACTTC,CASSSPYRDSQNIQYF
TRBV4-2,16,TRBJ2-3,.,once,TGTGCCAGCAGCCAAGATCGTAAGCGGGGCACAGATACGCAGTATTTT,CASSQDRKRGTDTQYF
TRBV10-3,13,TRBJ1-5,TRBD1,few,TGTGCCAATCAGGGGGCACGCAATCAGCCCCAGCATTTT,CANQGARNQPQHF
TRBV5-1,15,TRBJ2-4,TRBD1,.,TGCGCCAGCAGCTTGTATACGGACAGGGTCAACAGTCAGTACTTC,CASSLYTDRVNSQYF
TRBV28,13,TRBJ1-5,.,few,TGTGCCAGCAAAGGCGACAGTAGACAGCCCCAGCATTTT,CASKGDSRQPQHF
TRBV7-9,14,TRBJ1-1,.,.,TGTGCCAGCAGCTTAGGGCCCGGGGGCACTGAAGCTTTCTTT,CASSLGPGGTEAFF
TRBV5-1,14,TRBJ1-1,.,.,TGCGCCAGCAGCTTGGGGGCCTTGAACACTGAAGCTTTCTTT,CASSLGALNTEAFF
TRBV28,14,TRBJ1-2,TRBD1,.,TGTGCCAGCAGTACAGGACAGGGTAACTATGGCTACACCTTC,CASSTGQGNYGYTF
TRBV7-9,17,TRBJ2-4,.,few,TGTGCCAGCAGCCCCCTACCGGACAGTATAGCCAAAAACATTCAGTACTTC,CASSPLPDSIAKNIQYF
TRBV7-9,11,TRBJ2-5,.,.,TGTGCCAGCAGCCCAGGGGAGACCCAGTACTTC,CASSPGETQYF
TRBV4-1,16,TRBJ1-2,.,.,TGCGCCAGCAGCCAAGATAATCCCCCTGGGAGAGGAGGCTACACCTTC,CASSQDNPPGRGGYTF
TRBV9,15,TRBJ2-3,.,.,TGTGCCAGCAGCTTGGACGCAGGGGATGTTCATACGCAGTATTTT,CASSLDAGDVHTQYF
TRBV18,15,TRBJ1-1,.,once,TGTGCCAGCTCACCCCCGTCGCCTGGACAGAAAGAAGCTTTCTTT,CASSPPSPGQKEAFF
TRBV4-2,18,TRBJ2-2,TRBD2,.,TGTGCCAGCAGCCAACTACCGGGACTAGCGGCTAGGGCCGGGGAGCTGTTTTTT,CASSQLPGLAARAGELFF
TRBV7-2,15,TRBJ1-1,.,.,TGTGCCAGCAGTTATCTCGGACATGAGTTTACTGAAGCTTTCTTT,CASSYLGHEFTEAFF
TRBV5-1,16,TRBJ1-3,.,.,TGCGCCAGCAGCTTGGAAGGGGCCAGCTCTGGAAACACCATATATTTT,CASSLEGASSGNTIYF
TRBV7-2,16,TRBJ2-2,TRBD2,.,TGTGCCAGCAGCTTTAGCGGGGGGTCTAACACCGGGGAGCTGTTTTTT,CASSFSGGSNTGELFF
TRBV10-2,14,TRBJ1-1,.,.,TGCGCCAGCAGTGGGAGGGGGGGGAACGCTGAAGCTTTCTTT,CASSGRGGNAEAFF
TRBV11-1,16,TRBJ2-1,TRBD1,.,TGTGCCAGCAGCTCACGTAAGGGACAGAGAAACAATGAGCAGTTCTTC,CASSSRKGQRNNEQFF
TRBV7-9,15,TRBJ1-4,.,.,TGTGCCAGCAGCTTAAGGCAACAGGGTGGAGAAAAACTGTTTTTT,CASSLRQQGGEKLFF
TRBV6-5,16,TRBJ1-2,TRBD1,.,TGTGCCAGCAGTTGGGGCCCCGGGACAGATCTCTATGGCTACACCTTC,CASSWGPGTDLYGYTF
TRBV11-2,17,TRBJ1-2,.,.,TGTGCCAGCAGCTTACGGCAGGGTTGGCATATTAACTATGGCTACACCTTC,CASSLRQGWHINYGYTF
TRBV28,17,TRBJ1-3,.,.,TGTGCCAGCAGAGAGCCTCCGGGACAAGTCTCTGGAAACACCATATATTTT,CASREPPGQVSGNTIYF
TRBV4-1,13,TRBJ2-7,.,.,TGCGCCAGCAGCCAAGATCGGGACTACGAGCAGTACTTC,CASSQDRDYEQYF
TRBV19,12,TRBJ1-1,.,few,TGTGCCAGTCGACAGCTGAACACTGAAGCTTTCTTT,CASRQLNTEAFF
TRBV5-1,14,TRBJ1-1,.,.,TGCGCCAGCAGCTTGGTACAGCTGAACACTGAAGCTTTCTTT,CASSLVQLNTEAFF
TRBV28,18,TRBJ1-4,TRBD1,.,TGTGCCAGCAGTCTCAGCCTGGTCCAACAGGGGTGGGGTGAAAAACTGTTTTTT,CASSLSLVQQGWGEKLFF
TRBV5-1,17,TRBJ2-7,TRBD2,.,TGCGCCAGCAGCCCCCCGGGAAGCGGGGGCGGATCCTACGAGCAGTACTTC,CASSPPGSGGGSYEQYF
TRBV5-4,15,TRBJ1-5,.,.,TGTGCCAGCAGCTTGGCAGACAGGTTGGATCAGCCCCAGCATTTT,CASSLADRLDQPQHF
TRBV5-1,16,TRBJ2-5,TRBD2,.,TGCGCCAGCAGCTTGGTTGCGGGGGTAGCTTTAGAGACCCAGTACTTC,CASSLVAGVALETQYF
TRBV28,16,TRBJ1-2,TRBD1,.,TGTGCCAGCAGTCTAGGACAGGGGAGGGTATTTTATGGCTACACCTTC,CASSLGQGRVFYGYTF
TRBV28,13,TRBJ1-5,.,.,TGTGCCAGCAGTTTTGTGAGGAATCAGCCCCAGCATTTT,CASSFVRNQPQHF
TRBV18,18,TRBJ2-7,TRBD2,few,TGTGCCAGCTCACCGAGACTAGCGGGGGCCGGAGAGTCCTACGAGCAGTACTTC,CASSPRLAGAGESYEQYF
TRBV20-1,11,TRBJ2-1,.,.,TGCAGTGCTACAGAACACCCTGGGCAGTTCTTC,CSATEHPGQFF
TRBV11-2,14,TRBJ1-1,.,.,TGTGCCAGCAGCAGGGGACTTCCGAACACTGAAGCTTTCTTT,CASSRGLPNTEAFF
TRBV30,14,TRBJ1-5,.,.,TGTGCCTGGAGTGTACTCGGGGGAAGTCAGCCCCAGCATTTT,CAWSVLGGSQPQHF
TRBV29-1,14,TRBJ2-7,.,.,TGCAGCGTTGATGGGCCAGGAGGAACCTACGAGCAGTACTTC,CSVDGPGGTYEQYF
TRBV30,13,TRBJ2-3,.,.,TGTGCCTGGAACGGTCTAGCAACAGATACGCAGTATTTT,CAWNGLATDTQYF
TRBV18,14,TRBJ1-2,TRBD1,.,TGTGCCAGCTACCCGGGAGGGGGCTACTATGGCTACACCTTC,CASYPGGGYYGYTF
TRBV6-5,13,TRBJ1-1,TRBD1,few,TGTGCCAGCATATCGGACAGGGGGCGCGGAGCTTTCTTT,CASISDRGRGAFF
TRBV4-2,18,TRBJ1-5,.,few,TGTGCCAGCAGCCAAGAGCCCCGATGGGACACCTCCCCTCAGCCCCAGCATTTT,CASSQEPRWDTSPQPQHF
TRBV28,13,TRBJ1-2,.,few,TGTGCCAGCAGTATCCGACAGTACTATGGCTACACCTTC,CASSIRQYYGYTF
TRBV6-1,16,TRBJ1-2,TRBD1,.,TGTGCCAGCAGTGAGTTTGTGGGACAGCCCAACTATGGCTACACCTTC,CASSEFVGQPNYGYTF
TRBV5-6,17,TRBJ1-1,.,.,TGTGCCAGCAGCTTGTTCTCCGCGGCAGGGGTGGACACTGAAGCTTTCTTT,CASSLFSAAGVDTEAFF
TRBV28,17,TRBJ2-3,.,.,TGTGCCAGCAGTTTCCCCAGGGATGGGTATAGCACAGATACGCAGTATTTT,CASSFPRDGYSTDTQYF
TRBV6-6,16,TRBJ2-3,TRBD1,.,TGTGCCAGCAGTTATGGGGGACAGGGTAGCACAGATACGCAGTATTTT,CASSYGGQGSTDTQYF
TRBV6-1,15,TRBJ2-7,TRBD1,.,TGTGCCAGCAGTGAAGGGGATGGGACAGGGTTCGAGCAGTACTTC,CASSEGDGTGFEQYF
TRBV4-1,12,TRBJ1-1,.,.,TGCGCCAGCAGCCAGAGGGCCACTGAAGCTTTCTTT,CASSQRATEAFF
TRBV9,14,TRBJ1-4,.,.,TGTGCCAGCAGCGTAGCAGCAACTAATGAAAAACTGTTTTTT,CASSVAATNEKLFF
TRBV7-6,15,TRBJ1-1,TRBD1,.,TGTGCCAGCAGCTTAGGGACAGGGGGTGTCACTGAAGCTTTCTTT,CASSLGTGGVTEAFF
TRBV6-1,19,TRBJ2-7,TRBD1,.,TGTGCCAGCAGTGAAGGGGTGGGCAGGGGGTCGACTACCTCCTACGAGCAGTACTTC,CASSEGVGRGSTTSYEQYF
TRBV5-6,14,TRBJ2-7,.,.,.,CASSFGSGTPRLYF
TRBV7-9,14,TRBJ2-1,TRBD2,.,TGTGCCAGCAGCTTGTCTCGGGGGGACAATGAGCAGTTCTTC,CASSLSRGDNEQFF
TRBV18,14,TRBJ2-5,.,.,TGTGCCAGCTCACCGAGGGAAGTCCAAGAGACCCAGTACTTC,CASSPREVQETQYF
TRBV5-6,15,TRBJ1-1,.,few,TGTGCCAGCAGCTTGGTCCGTACAGGGCAAACTGAAGCTTTCTTT,CASSLVRTGQTEAFF
TRBV5-5,15,TRBJ1-1,TRBD1,.,TGTGCCAGCAGCTTGGCCGGACAGGGGTACGCTGAAGCTTTCTTT,CASSLAGQGYAEAFF
TRBV5-1,14,TRBJ1-3,.,.,TGCGCCAGCCGCAAGGACAGCGCGGGAAACACCATATATTTT,CASRKDSAGNTIYF
TRBV2,15,TRBJ2-1,TRBD2,.,TGTGCCAGCAGTGAGCGCGGGAGCGCCTACAATGAGCAGTTCTTC,CASSERGSAYNEQFF
TRBV7-3,11,TRBJ2-7,.,.,TGTGCCAGCAGCTCTGGCGGCGAGCAGTACTTC,CASSSGGEQYF